Below, one TCR beta chain is given with its context. What it binds is unknown. Each of the CD4+ naive, central memory, regulatory and stem cell-like memory populations was sorted via CD45RO/CCR7/CD25/CD127/CD95/CD27. These data are taken from a study of beta chain features in type 1 diabetes. Overall study: Summed over all samples, the examined sorted cells came to under 110,000,000. Points from the study as a whole: VDJ junctions in type 1 diabetes patients carried more deletions and fewer insertions. Researchers reported that naive, central memory and Treg TCRB repertoires appeared more similar in patients than in healthy donors. Moderate yet significant TCRB CDR3 shortening was seen in Type 1 diabetes patients in all four CD4+ subsets.

CDR1 and CDR2 (germline): SNHLY, FYNNEI. V shed 5 bases and J shed 0 bases, with 13 bases lying between them. The CDR3 runs 15 residues. The investigators reverse transcribed all of the isolated RNA, so they sequenced expressed TCRB transcripts. Using immunoSEQ multiplex PCR, the repertoire was profiled, and TCRdb retains in-frame clones only, with some absent. Among 600,000 to 750,000 clones listed, around 12% were seen once. The chain recombines TRBV2 with TRBJ1-1; a weak D match, TRBD1 (5 bases). The sequencing sample was made of naive CD4+ T cells from blood. This sequence was found in a man younger than 45 with type 1 diabetes. The CDR3 reads CASSLETAMNTEAFF. The CDR3 DNA reads TGTGCCAGCAGTTTAGAGACAGCCATGAACACTGAAGCTTTCTTT. The full variable domain, rest sourced from reference TRBV2 and TRBJ1-1, is EPEVTQTPSHQVTQMGQEVILRCVPISNHLYFYWYRQILGQKVEFLVSFYNNEISEKSEIFDDQFSVERPDGSNFTLKIRSTKLEDSAMYFCASSLETAMNTEAFFGQGTRLTVV.